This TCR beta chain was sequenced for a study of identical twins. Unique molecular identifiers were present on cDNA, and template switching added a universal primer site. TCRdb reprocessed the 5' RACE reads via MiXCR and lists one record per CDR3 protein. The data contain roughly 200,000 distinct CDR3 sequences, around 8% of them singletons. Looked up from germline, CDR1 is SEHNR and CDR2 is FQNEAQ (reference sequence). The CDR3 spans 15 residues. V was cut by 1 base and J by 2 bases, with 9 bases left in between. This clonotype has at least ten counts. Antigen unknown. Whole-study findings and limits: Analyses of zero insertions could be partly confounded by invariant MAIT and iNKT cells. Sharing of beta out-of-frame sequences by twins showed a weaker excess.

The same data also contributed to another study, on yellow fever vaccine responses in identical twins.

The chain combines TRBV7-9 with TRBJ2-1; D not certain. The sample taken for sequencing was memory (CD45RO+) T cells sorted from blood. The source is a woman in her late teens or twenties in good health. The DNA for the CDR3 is TGTGCCAGCAGCTTAGGGCAGGACCCCTACAATGAGCAGTTCTTC. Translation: CASSLGQDPYNEQFF.